These T cell receptor beta chains were read from a single sample in a study of T-cell reconstitution after alpha-beta-depleted transplantation in children. In TCRdb, the PCR reads were re-called with MiXCR into one record per CDR3 protein. The sample has a few hundred thousand distinct CDR3 sequences, roughly 44% seen once. This sample comprised PBMCs, obtained before TCRalphabeta/CD19-depleted stem cell transplant. All receptors come from a girl aged 2 to 10 with aplastic anemia, due to receive a stem cell transplant. CDR3s include the opening cysteine and the closing phenylalanine or tryptophan.

V	J	CDR3
TRBV4-1	TRBJ2-7	CASSQEFSAYEQYF
TRBV15	TRBJ2-7	CATSHGTGDYEQYF
TRBV4-2	TRBJ2-3	CASSQEVLVAGLAGGTDTQYF
TRBV6-5	TRBJ1-2	CASSYSGTGTSYYGYTF
TRBV7-2	TRBJ2-7	CASSLAGLSDEQYF
TRBV28	TRBJ2-3	CASSRFLSGPGLADTQYF
TRBV7-3	TRBJ2-1	CASRSGADNEQFF
TRBV6-5	TRBJ1-3	CASSYSRQGRPLYF
TRBV28	TRBJ2-7	CASSATGGGNEQYF
TRBV15	TRBJ2-7	CATSGQRGAREQYF
TRBV15	TRBJ1-2	CATSPDREGYYGYTF
TRBV20-1	TRBJ2-2	CSARGLGELFF
TRBV7-9	TRBJ2-1	CASSPLEAGQIYNEQFF
TRBV18	TRBJ2-5	CASSPPNSRQETQYF
TRBV20-1	TRBJ2-3	CSAKPPGLAGVKSTDTQYF
TRBV5-6	TRBJ2-7	CARSPGRSSYEQYF
TRBV6-1	TRBJ2-3	CASSIFVGGHTDTQYF
TRBV20-1	TRBJ1-5	CSAKAWDRGPNQPQHF
TRBV6-1	TRBJ1-2	CASSRQGVSGYTF
TRBV6-5	TRBJ1-1	CASRSPQGGTFF
TRBV5-5	TRBJ1-2	CASSLQGPYGYTF
TRBV20-1	TRBJ2-7	CSPGGARAPLGEQYF
TRBV28	TRBJ2-7	CASKGQFSYEQYF
TRBV9	TRBJ2-7	CASSVTHSVRDIYEQYF
TRBV6-5	TRBJ1-5	CASSSVNQPQHF
TRBV7-9	TRBJ2-3	CASSPGLAGVPDTQYF
TRBV12-3/TRBV12-4	TRBJ2-2	CASSPTGTGELFF
TRBV7-8	TRBJ2-5	CASSSLAGGTETQYF
TRBV7-8	TRBJ2-5	CASSSRGTQYF
TRBV7-9	TRBJ2-7	CASSLGGVTYEQYF
TRBV28	TRBJ2-1	CASLVGNEQFF
TRBV28	TRBJ1-3	CASRGGTELGNTIYF
TRBV30	TRBJ2-1	CAWSASSGGAGEQFF
TRBV3-1	TRBJ2-1	CASSQVGTGTYNEQFF
TRBV3-1	TRBJ2-5	CASSQDWAVYQETQYF
TRBV5-8	TRBJ1-5	CASSLGEGVSNQPQHF
TRBV30	TRBJ1-2	CACTLDTF
TRBV9	TRBJ2-3	CASSPRMGRDTDTQYF
TRBV12-3/TRBV12-4	TRBJ2-7	CASSPNLVEQYF
TRBV9	TRBJ1-4	CASSITGFGKKLFF
TRBV7-2	TRBJ1-1	CASSLAAGGATEAFF
TRBV20-1	TRBJ1-5	CCARVPGQGTFNQPQHF
TRBV7-2	TRBJ2-1	CASSLNRPEQFF
TRBV15	TRBJ2-5	CATSSQSSSQETQYF
TRBV6-1	TRBJ2-7	CASTPRQNYEQYF
TRBV20-1	TRBJ2-5	CSAMEAGRGETQYF
TRBV19	TRBJ2-3	CASSIRGQGGLPTDTQYF
TRBV7-8	TRBJ2-2	CASSSFVRLNTGELFF
TRBV7-2	TRBJ2-7	CASSSEGRSLAYEQYF
TRBV12-3/TRBV12-4	TRBJ2-1	CASSQLGDEQFF
TRBV6-6	TRBJ1-5	CASTPSGNQPQHF